This record concerns one T cell receptor beta chain sequence. Looked up from germline, CDR1 is SGHTA and CDR2 is FQGTGA. This CDR3 spans 16 amino acids. V dropped 4 bases and J dropped 1; count of bases not matched to a gene: 3. MiXCR was run by TCRdb on the RT-PCR reads, yielding one entry per CDR3 protein. The sample has about 680,000 distinct CDR3 sequences, 12% to 15% seen once. The sequence came from a female donor in good health, serving as a healthy control. The V and J genes are TRBV7-3 and TRBJ2-3, with 12 bases fitting TRBD2. Sequencing was done on a sample of memory CD4+ T cells from blood. In nucleotides, the CDR3 is TGTGCCAGCAGCTCCGGACTAGCGGGACGCACAGATACGCAGTATTTT. This gives the protein CASSSGLAGRTDTQYF. Complete variable domain (other parts from reference TRBV7-3 and TRBJ2-3): GAGVSQTPSNKVTEKGKYVELRCDPISGHTALYWYRQSLGQGPEFLIYFQGTGAADDSGLPNDRFFAVRPEGSVSTLKIQRTERGDSAVYLCASSSGLAGRTDTQYFGPGTRLTVL.